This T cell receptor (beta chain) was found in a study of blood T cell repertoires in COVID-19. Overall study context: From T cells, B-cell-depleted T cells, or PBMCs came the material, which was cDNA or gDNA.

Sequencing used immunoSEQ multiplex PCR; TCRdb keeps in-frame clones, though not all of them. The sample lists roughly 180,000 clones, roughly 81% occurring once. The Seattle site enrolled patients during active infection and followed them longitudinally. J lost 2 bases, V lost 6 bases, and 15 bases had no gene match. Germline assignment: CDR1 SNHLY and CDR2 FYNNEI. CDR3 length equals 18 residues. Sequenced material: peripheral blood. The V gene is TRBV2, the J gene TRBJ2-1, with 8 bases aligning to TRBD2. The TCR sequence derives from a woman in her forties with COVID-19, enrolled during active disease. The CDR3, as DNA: TGTGCCAGCAGCAACCCAACTAGCGGAGCCAACACCTACAATGAGCAGTTCTTC. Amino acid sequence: CASSNPTSGANTYNEQFF.